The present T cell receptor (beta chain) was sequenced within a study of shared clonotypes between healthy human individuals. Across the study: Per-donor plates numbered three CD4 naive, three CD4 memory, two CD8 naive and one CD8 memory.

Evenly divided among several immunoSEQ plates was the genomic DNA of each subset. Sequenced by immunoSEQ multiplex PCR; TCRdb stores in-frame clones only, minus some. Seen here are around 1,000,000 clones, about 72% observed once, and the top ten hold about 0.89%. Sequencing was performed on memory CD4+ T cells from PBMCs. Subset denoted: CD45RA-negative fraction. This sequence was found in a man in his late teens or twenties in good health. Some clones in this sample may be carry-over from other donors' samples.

The CDR3 sequence is CAISESGEVGEQFF. DNA for the CDR3: TGTGCCATCAGTGAGTCGGGCGAGGTCGGTGAGCAGTTCTTC. This chain joins TRBV10-3 and TRBJ2-1, with no clear D. CDR3 length: 14 amino acids. Trimming pared 0 bases from V and 9 bases from J, leaving 12 bases between. Germline V gene data show CDR1 as ENHRY and CDR2 as SYGVKD.